These 23 T cell receptor beta chains share one sample of origin, sequenced in a study of blood T cell repertoires in COVID-19. TCRdb's table, derived via immunoSEQ multiplex PCR, lists solely in-frame clones and lacks some. The table includes about 9,200 clones, 80% detected once. The sample comprised peripheral blood. These receptors were collected from a man in his 70s with active COVID-19.

The chain couples TRBV19 to TRBJ1-1; 8 bases line up with TRBD1. The germline V gene has CDR1 LNHDA and CDR2 SQIVND (reference sequence). The CDR3 runs 12 residues. V trimming: 5 bases; J trimming: 7 bases; junction bases outside the gene matches: 3. CDR3 residues: CASSPGQDEAFF. The DNA for the CDR3 is TGTGCCAGTAGTCCGGGACAGGATGAAGCTTTCTTT.

This chain links TRBV30 with TRBJ1-1; D is possibly TRBD1 (6 bases). V lost 8 bases to trimming and J lost 4 bases, with 20 bases between them. CDR1 and CDR2 from the germline V gene are GTSNPN and SVGIG (reference sequence). The CDR3 is made up of 14 amino acids. CDR3 residues: CARTQSGAGTEAFF. CDR3 nucleotide sequence: TGTGCCCGCACCCAATCAGGGGCCGGCACTGAAGCTTTCTTT.

This clone was picked up a small number of times. V gene TRBV4-2 combines with J gene TRBJ2-1; a weak D match, TRBD2 (5 bases). The CDR3 covers 15 residues. Germline CDR1 is LGHNA and CDR2 is YNFKEQ. The germline V and J ends were trimmed by 1 base and 3 bases, with 10 bases remaining between them. The CDR3 sequence: CASSQGSGNYNEQFF. CDR3 nucleotide sequence: TGTGCCAGCAGCCAAGGCTCGGGGAACTACAATGAGCAGTTCTTC.

This sequence joins TRBV30 and TRBJ2-3; possible D gene TRBD2, 6 bases. V lost 1 base and J lost 1, with 15 bases in between. The CDR3 covers 16 residues. The V gene's germline CDR1 is GTSNPN and CDR2 SVGIG (reference sequence). CDR3 DNA: TGTGCCTGGAGTGCCGGGCGGAGGGAGGGCACAGATACGCAGTATTTT. Its translation is CAWSAGRREGTDTQYF. Full variable domain (rest looked up from reference TRBV30 and TRBJ2-3): SQTIHQWPATLVQPVGSPLSLECTVEGTSNPNLYWYRQAAGRGLQLLFYSVGIGQISSEVPQNLSASRPQDRQFILSSKKLLLSDSGFYLCAWSAGRREGTDTQYFGPGTRLTVL.

The chain recombines TRBV19 with TRBJ1-3; D remains unclear. Germline-derived CDR1 and CDR2 are LNHDA and SQIVND (reference sequence). V lost 3 bases, J lost 0 bases, and 9 bases lay in between. CDR3 length equals 15 residues. The CDR3 DNA sequence: TGTGCCAGTAGTATCGCAGTCCACTCTGGAAACACCATATATTTT. This translates into CASSIAVHSGNTIYF.

The chain employs TRBV7-9 and TRBJ2-4; 9 positions match TRBD1. Trimming at V came to 3 bases and at J to 1 base, leaving 4 bases not matched to a gene. The CDR3 spans 16 residues. Per germline, CDR1 SEHNR and CDR2 FQNEAQ (reference sequence). As DNA, the CDR3 is TGTGCCAGCAGCTTGACAGGGGGATTTGCCAAAAACATTCAGTACTTC. Protein: CASSLTGGFAKNIQYF.

The chain uses TRBV5-5 and TRBJ2-7; TRBD1 aligns across 9 bases. V lost 4 bases and J lost 2; bases outside the gene matches: 4. CDR1 and CDR2 from the germline V gene are SGHKS and YYEKEE (reference sequence). CDR3 length: 14 amino acids. The CDR3 is CASSQDRGTYEQYF. CDR3 DNA: TGTGCCAGCAGCCAAGACAGGGGGACCTACGAGCAGTACTTC.

V gene TRBV24-1 combines with J gene TRBJ2-3; 7 bases are shared with TRBD1. The junction had 6 bases not matched to a gene; V was cut back by 1 base and J by 0 bases. CDR1 KGHDR and CDR2 SFDVKD come from the germline V gene. This CDR3 is built from 17 residues. The CDR3 coding sequence is TGTGCCACCAGTGATTTAGGGGGCCCCTCTAGCACAGATACGCAGTATTTT. Translating it yields CATSDLGGPSSTDTQYF.

The rearrangement uses TRBV3-1 (or the pseudogene TRBV3-2) and TRBJ1-3, with D possibly TRBD1 on 6 matching bases. The CDR3 is 17 amino acids. V lost 3 bases, J lost 3 bases, and 18 bases lay in between. The germline V gene has CDR1 LGHDT and CDR2 YNNKEL (reference sequence). The CDR3 sequence: CASSHLVQGSFGNTIYF. In nucleotides, the CDR3 is TGTGCCAGCAGCCACCTCGTACAGGGCTCGTTTGGAAACACCATATATTTT.

This clone is medium-sized within its sample. The CDR3 DNA reads TGTGCCCTCGGGGTAACCGGGGAGCTGTTTTTT. Its protein product is CALGVTGELFF. The chain is built from TRBV30 and TRBJ2-2; D may be TRBD2 (5 bases). V was shortened by 8 bases and J by 5 bases, with 9 bases between the two germline ends. CDR3 length: 11 residues. Germline V lookup: CDR1 GTSNPN, CDR2 SVGIG (reference sequence).

V gene TRBV7-2 combines with J gene TRBJ2-5, with 8 positions matching TRBD2. The CDR3 has 14 amino acids. From germline, CDR1 is SGHTA and CDR2 FQGNSA. V lost 5 bases, J lost 5 bases, and 7 bases stayed unmatched. CDR3 loop: CASSQAGVGETQYF. In nucleotides, the CDR3 is TGTGCCAGCAGCCAAGCGGGAGTCGGGGAGACCCAGTACTTC.

The V gene is TRBV7-2, the J gene TRBJ1-1; 7 positions match TRBD1. J gave up 4 bases and V 0 bases, and 5 bases lay outside the gene matches. The germline V gene has CDR1 SGHTA and CDR2 FQGNSA. This CDR3 has 15 residues. CDR3 sequence (DNA): TGTGCCAGCAGCTTAGCCGGGGACAGATTCACTGAAGCTTTCTTT. This sequence encodes CASSLAGDRFTEAFF.

The chain links TRBV12-1 to TRBJ2-7; TRBD1 is the table's D call, not checked against the DNA. TRBV12-1 is deemed a pseudogene. The CDR3 is 14 amino acids. Here the CDR3 reads CASRNRQGREGQYF. The DNA for the CDR3 is TGTGCCAGCAGGAACAGACAGGGCCGCGAGGGGCAGTACTTC.

In DNA form, the CDR3 reads TGTGCCAGCAGTTCTCGTGTCGGGGAGCTGTTTTTT. As protein: CASSSRVGELFF. The genes are TRBV6-5 and TRBJ2-2; D not resolved. Trimming shortened V by 4 bases and J by 7 bases, and 7 bases separated the two germline ends. CDR3 length equals 12 residues. In germline, CDR1 is MNHEY, CDR2 SVGAGI.

The rearrangement links TRBV2 to TRBJ2-7; D is ambiguous. The germline gives CDR1 SNHLY, CDR2 FYNNEI. V was trimmed by 6 bases and J by 5 bases, leaving 11 bases between them. The CDR3 is 12 residues long. The CDR3 DNA follows: TGTGCCAGCAGGAGACTCAGTCACGAGCAGTACTTC. Its translation is CASRRLSHEQYF.

The rearrangement joins TRBV3-1 (or the pseudogene TRBV3-2) to TRBJ2-1; possibly TRBD2 for D (5 bases). V was cut by 1 base and J by 7 bases, with 17 bases left in between. Germline CDR1 is LGHDT and CDR2 is YNNKEL (reference sequence). The CDR3 spans 16 residues. The CDR3 loop reads CASSQAHTSLGNEQFF. The CDR3 DNA reads TGTGCCAGCAGCCAAGCGCACACCTCACTAGGGAATGAGCAGTTCTTC.

The V call is TRBV7-9, the J call TRBJ1-2, with a weak D call TRBD1 (5 bases). V was clipped by 3 bases and J by 3 bases, with 5 bases between them. Per germline, CDR1 SEHNR and CDR2 FQNEAQ (reference sequence). There are 12 residues in the CDR3. The CDR3 here is CASSLTDYGYTF. The CDR3, as DNA: TGTGCCAGCAGCTTGACAGACTATGGCTACACCTTC.

This chain links TRBV24-1 with TRBJ2-1, with no clear D. The germline CDR1 and CDR2 sequences are KGHDR and SFDVKD. The CDR3 is 14 residues long. Trimming shortened V by 2 bases and J by 5 bases, and 9 bases separated the two germline ends. CDR3: CATSDSSRDNEQFF. The CDR3 DNA reads as TGTGCCACCAGTGATTCCAGCCGGGACAATGAGCAGTTCTTC.

The rearrangement joins TRBV19 to TRBJ1-5; 9 nucleotides agree with TRBD1. The CDR3 length is 16 residues. Per the germline V gene, CDR1 is LNHDA and CDR2 is SQIVND (reference sequence). Trimming took 4 bases from V and 4 from J; bases not matched to a gene: 8. This chain's CDR3 is CASSTSGTGWNQPQHF. CDR3 DNA: TGTGCCAGTAGTACATCCGGGACAGGGTGGAATCAGCCCCAGCATTTT.

This clone was detected only a few times. The chain is built from TRBV6-5 and TRBJ2-5; D is unresolved. Germline CDR1 MNHEY, CDR2 SVGAGI. V shed 5 bases and J shed 5 bases, with 9 bases lying between them. The CDR3 contains 12 residues. CDR3 nucleotides: TGTGCCAGCAGTAAGAACGGGGAGACCCAGTACTTC. It is translated as CASSKNGETQYF.

V and J are TRBV30 and TRBJ2-5, with D tentatively TRBD1 (5 bases). V was clipped by 4 bases and J by 5 bases, with 14 bases between them. The CDR3 loop spans 13 amino acids. The germline gives CDR1 GTSNPN, CDR2 SVGIG (reference sequence). As DNA, the CDR3 is TGTGCCTGGACAAGGGGAAATTTGGAGACCCAGTACTTC. This codes for CAWTRGNLETQYF. Combining the CDR3 with reference TRBV30 and TRBJ2-5 gives the whole variable domain SQTIHQWPATLVQPVGSPLSLECTVEGTSNPNLYWYRQAAGRGLQLLFYSVGIGQISSEVPQNLSASRPQDRQFILSSKKLLLSDSGFYLCAWTRGNLETQYFGPGTRLLVL.

This chain joins TRBV19 and TRBJ2-5, with D perhaps matching TRBD2 (7 bases). Between the trimmed V and J ends, which lost 0 bases and 4 bases, there was a span of 12 bases. CDR1 is LNHDA and CDR2 is SQIVND in the germline V gene (reference sequence). The CDR3 contains 15 residues. CDR3 loop: CASSIDGGRAETQYF. In DNA form, the CDR3 reads TGTGCCAGTAGTATAGACGGGGGGCGCGCAGAGACCCAGTACTTC.

V gene TRBV30 combines with J gene TRBJ1-4; TRBD1 matches 7 bases. CDR3 size: 14 residues. After removal of 5 bases from V and 7 bases from J, the junction contained 10 bases not matched to a gene. Germline-derived CDR1 and CDR2 are GTSNPN and SVGIG (reference sequence). CDR3 nucleotide sequence: TGTGCCTGGGACACAGGGGAACAGGGTGAAAAACTGTTTTTT. The encoded protein is CAWDTGEQGEKLFF.